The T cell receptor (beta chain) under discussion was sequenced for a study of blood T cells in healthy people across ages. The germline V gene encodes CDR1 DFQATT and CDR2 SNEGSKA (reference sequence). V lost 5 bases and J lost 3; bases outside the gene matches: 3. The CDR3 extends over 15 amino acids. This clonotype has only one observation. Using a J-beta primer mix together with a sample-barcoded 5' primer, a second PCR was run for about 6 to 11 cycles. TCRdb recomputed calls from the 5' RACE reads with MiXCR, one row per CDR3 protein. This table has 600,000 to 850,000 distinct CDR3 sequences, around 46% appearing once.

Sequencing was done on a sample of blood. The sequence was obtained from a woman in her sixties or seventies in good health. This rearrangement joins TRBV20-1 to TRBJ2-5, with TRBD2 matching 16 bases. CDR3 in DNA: TGCAGTGCTCGGGGACTAGCGGGAGGGAAAGAGACCCAGTACTTC. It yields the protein CSARGLAGGKETQYF.